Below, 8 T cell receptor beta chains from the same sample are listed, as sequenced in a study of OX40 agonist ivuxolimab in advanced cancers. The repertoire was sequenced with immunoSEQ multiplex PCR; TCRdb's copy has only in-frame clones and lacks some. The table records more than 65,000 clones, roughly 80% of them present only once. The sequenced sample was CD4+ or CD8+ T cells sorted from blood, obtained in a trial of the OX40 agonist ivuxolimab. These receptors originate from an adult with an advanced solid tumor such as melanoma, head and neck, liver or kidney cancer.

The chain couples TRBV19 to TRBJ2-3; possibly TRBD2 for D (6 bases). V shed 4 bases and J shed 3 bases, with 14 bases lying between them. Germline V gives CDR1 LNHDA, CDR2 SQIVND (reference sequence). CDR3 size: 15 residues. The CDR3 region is CASSTGGVVTDTQYF. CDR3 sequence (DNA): TGTGCCAGTAGTACTGGCGGGGTAGTAACAGATACGCAGTATTTT. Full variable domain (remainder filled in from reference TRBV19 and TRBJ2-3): DGGITQSPKYLFRKEGQNVTLSCEQNLNHDAMYWYRQDPGQGLRLIYYSQIVNDFQKGDIAEGYSVSREKKESFPLTVTSAQKNPTAFYLCASSTGGVVTDTQYFGPGTRLTVL.

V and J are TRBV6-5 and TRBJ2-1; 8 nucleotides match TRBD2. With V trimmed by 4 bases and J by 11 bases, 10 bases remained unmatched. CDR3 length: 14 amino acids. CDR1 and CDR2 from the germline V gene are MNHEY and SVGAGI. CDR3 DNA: TGTGCCAGCAGTTTGGAAGCGGGAGTAAGTAAGCAGTTCTTC. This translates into CASSLEAGVSKQFF.

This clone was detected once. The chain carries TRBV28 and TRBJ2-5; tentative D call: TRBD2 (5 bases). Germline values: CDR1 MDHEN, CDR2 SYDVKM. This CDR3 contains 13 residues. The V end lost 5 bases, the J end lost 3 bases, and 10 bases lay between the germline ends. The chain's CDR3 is CASSLTTKETQYF. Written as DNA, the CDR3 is TGTGCCAGCAGTCTGACTACTAAAGAGACCCAGTACTTC.

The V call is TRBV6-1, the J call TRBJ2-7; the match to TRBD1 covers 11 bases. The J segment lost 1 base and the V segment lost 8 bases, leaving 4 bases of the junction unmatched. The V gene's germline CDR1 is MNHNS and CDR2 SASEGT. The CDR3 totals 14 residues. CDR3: CASSGTGGSYEQYV. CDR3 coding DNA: TGTGCCAGCTCCGGGACAGGGGGTTCCTACGAGCAGTACGTC.

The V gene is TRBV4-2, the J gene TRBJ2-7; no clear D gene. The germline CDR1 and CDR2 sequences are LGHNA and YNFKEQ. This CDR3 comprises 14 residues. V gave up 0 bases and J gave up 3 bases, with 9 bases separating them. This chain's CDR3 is CASSQDKGVYEQYV. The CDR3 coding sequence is TGTGCCAGCAGCCAAGATAAAGGAGTCTACGAGCAGTACGTC.

The CDR3 DNA is TGCAGCGTTAGGTTAGGGGGTCTGGGCGAGCAGTACTTC. Translating it yields CSVRLGGLGEQYF. The rearrangement joins TRBV29-1 to TRBJ2-7, with a possible D match to TRBD1 (6 bases). Germline lookup yields CDR1 SQVTM and CDR2 ANQGSEA. V shed 5 bases and J shed 6 bases, with 17 bases lying between them. This CDR3 has 13 residues.

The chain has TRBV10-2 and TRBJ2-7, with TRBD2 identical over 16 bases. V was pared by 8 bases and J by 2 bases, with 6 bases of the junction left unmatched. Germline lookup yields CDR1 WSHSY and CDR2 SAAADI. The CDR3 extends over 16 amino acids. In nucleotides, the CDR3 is TGCGCCAGCGGGGGACTAGCGGGAGGGAGAACCTACGAGCAGTACTTC. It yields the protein CASGGLAGGRTYEQYF.

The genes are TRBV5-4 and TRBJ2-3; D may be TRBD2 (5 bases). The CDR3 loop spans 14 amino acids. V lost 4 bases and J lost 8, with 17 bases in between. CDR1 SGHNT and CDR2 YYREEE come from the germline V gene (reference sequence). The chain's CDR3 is CASSPEVAPITQYF. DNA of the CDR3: TGTGCCAGCAGCCCGGAGGTAGCTCCGATTACGCAGTATTTT. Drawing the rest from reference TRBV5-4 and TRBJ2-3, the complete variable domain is ETGVTQSPTHLIKTRGQQVTLRCSSQSGHNTVSWYQQALGQGPQFIFQYYREEENGRGNFPPRFSGLQFPNYSSELNVNALELDDSALYLCASSPEVAPITQYFGPGTRLTVL.